The entry below gives a single TCR beta chain sequence along with its context. Its antigen is not known. These data are taken from a study of cytomegalovirus exposure and HLA in healthy donors. General study results and limits: Researchers had no immune exposure information except CMV serostatus available.

PCR was performed using 60 Vbeta and 13 Jbeta primers. The data were produced by immunoSEQ multiplex PCR, yet TCRdb's version contains in-frame clones alone and is incomplete. The sample contains around 150,000 clones, less than 80% of which appear only once. Germline-derived CDR1 and CDR2 are SGHTA and FQGNSA. V gave up 8 bases and J gave up 2 bases, with 14 bases separating them. The CDR3 totals 14 residues. V usage is TRBV7-2 and J usage is TRBJ2-3; D perhaps matches TRBD2 (6 bases). The source material was PBMCs. This clonotype was sampled from a man over 45 in good health and CMV-seropositive. CDR3 amino acids: CASEGLFNTDTQYF. CDR3 DNA: TGTGCCAGCGAGGGACTCTTTAACACAGATACGCAGTATTTT.